Following are 27 T cell receptor beta chains from one sample sequenced in a study of response to subunit inactivated influenza vaccine (dated by TCRdb to about 2018). Receptor libraries were prepared by RT-PCR. Sequencing used an Illumina HiSeq 2500. The raw public reads went through TCRdb reprocessing: fastp at Q25, MiXCR clone calling, in-frame beta chains kept. When rows share a CDR3 protein, they turn into one entry using the most common DNA and genes. The sample table contains fewer than 550,000 distinct CDR3 sequences; only one count was recorded for about 25% of them. The ten largest clonotypes hold under 2.5% of the sample. Specimen: CD4+ T cells sorted from PBMCs, collected 5 days after vaccination. The receptors were gathered from a man aged 50 or older who received an inactivated influenza vaccine. Donor details come from another sample of the same person, matched by shared clones.

This clonotype was counted only a few times. V and J are TRBV7-2 and TRBJ2-5; 11 bases fit TRBD1. Trimming took 2 bases from V and 4 from J; bases not matched to a gene: 9. Germline assignment: CDR1 SGHTA and CDR2 FQGNSA. This CDR3 contains 17 residues. The CDR3 is CASSLPKVGQGAETQYF. The CDR3 DNA reads TGTGCCAGCAGCTTACCGAAAGTCGGACAGGGGGCAGAGACCCAGTACTTC.

The chain recombines TRBV3-1 with TRBJ2-7; TRBD1 might be the D (6 bases). CDR1 LGHDT and CDR2 YNNKEL come from the germline V gene (reference sequence). The CDR3 runs to 15 residues. V dropped 2 bases and J dropped 3 bases, with 14 bases sitting between them. The CDR3: CASSQLGHLIYEQYF. CDR3 in DNA: TGTGCCAGCAGCCAACTGGGACACCTTATCTACGAGCAGTACTTC.

The gene calls are TRBV12-3 or TRBV12-4 and TRBJ1-4; 7 bases are a match to TRBD1. After removal of 4 bases from V and 14 bases from J, the junction contained 7 bases not matched to a gene. This CDR3 spans 12 amino acids. The CDR3 region has the DNA TGTGCCAGCAGTTACCCGACAGGGAAGCTGTTTTTT. Its protein product is CASSYPTGKLFF.

This clonotype was counted a few times. The chain employs TRBV12-3 or TRBV12-4 and TRBJ2-3; possibly TRBD1 or TRBD2 for D (6 bases each). The CDR3 runs to 15 residues. V dropped 8 bases and J dropped 4 bases, with 19 bases sitting between them. CDR3: CASVGGGGRADTQYF. The CDR3 DNA follows: TGTGCCAGCGTCGGAGGTGGGGGGCGGGCAGATACGCAGTATTTT.

This sequence joins TRBV12-3 or TRBV12-4 and TRBJ1-6, with D tentatively TRBD1 (5 bases). This CDR3 is 15 amino acids long. V gave up 5 bases and J gave up 10 bases, with 18 bases separating them. The CDR3 DNA follows: TGTGCCAGCAGTCCTCTCCCAGGGTCTGGGTCACCCCTCCACTTT. This encodes CASSPLPGSGSPLHF.

The DNA for the CDR3 is TGTGCCAGCAGTTTTAGCGGGGGCAACAATGAGCAGTTCTTC. Translating gives CASSFSGGNNEQFF. This sequence joins TRBV28 and TRBJ2-1; 9 nucleotides agree with TRBD2. Per the germline V gene, CDR1 is MDHEN and CDR2 is SYDVKM. The CDR3 has 14 amino acids. The ends lost 3 bases at V and 5 bases at J; junction bases unmatched: 2.

The chain combines TRBV29-1 with TRBJ2-7, with 7 bases matching TRBD2. CDR1 is SQVTM, CDR2 ANQGSEA, per germline. The V segment lost 4 bases and the J segment 4 bases; nucleotides outside the gene matches: 4. CDR3 length: 12 amino acids. CDR3 amino acids: CSVGEGRYEQYF. As DNA, the CDR3 is TGCAGCGTTGGGGAGGGGAGGTACGAGCAGTACTTC.

This clonotype was observed a few times. The chain combines TRBV5-1 with TRBJ2-6; TRBD2 matches 7 bases. V gave up 3 bases and J gave up 9 bases; unmatched junction bases: 6. The CDR3 has 14 amino acids. Germline V CDR1 and CDR2: SGHRS, YFSETQ. CDR3 coding DNA: TGCGCCAGCAGCTGGAGCACTAGCGACAACGTCCTGACTTTC. It yields the protein CASSWSTSDNVLTF. Looking up the rest from reference TRBV5-1 and TRBJ2-6 gives the full variable domain: KAGVTQTPRYLIKTRGQQVTLSCSPISGHRSVSWYQQTPGQGLQFLFEYFSETQRNKGNFPGRFSGRQFSNSRSEMNVSTLELGDSALYLCASSWSTSDNVLTFGAGSRLTVL.

The chain has TRBV6-1 and TRBJ2-5, with 7 bases fitting TRBD1. The J segment lost 2 bases and the V segment lost 4 bases, leaving 4 bases of the junction unmatched. Per the germline V gene, CDR1 is MNHNS and CDR2 is SASEGT. There are 14 residues in the CDR3. For the CDR3, the DNA is TGTGCCAGCAGTGCCGGACAGGCTCAAGAGACCCAGTACTTC. It encodes CASSAGQAQETQYF.

The rearrangement joins TRBV3-1 to TRBJ2-3; 15 bases match TRBD2. The CDR3 covers 21 residues. Germline V CDR1 and CDR2: LGHDT, YNNKEL (reference sequence). The trim removed 1 base at V and 7 bases at J, leaving 18 bases unmatched. The CDR3 nucleotides are TGTGCCAGCAGCCAAGGGAGGTTACAACCGGGACTAGCGGGAGGTCGTAATACGCAGTATTTT. Amino acids: CASSQGRLQPGLAGGRNTQYF.

This clonotype was seen only a few times. The rearrangement uses TRBV29-1 and TRBJ2-1; D call uncertain. V gave up 7 bases and J gave up 9 bases, with 10 bases separating them. The CDR3 is 10 amino acids. Germline CDR1 and CDR2: SQVTM and ANQGSEA. The CDR3 sequence: CSAQSAEQFF. The CDR3 DNA reads TGCAGCGCCCAATCGGCTGAGCAGTTCTTC.

J is TRBJ2-5 and V is TRBV28, with 8 bases lining up with TRBD1. Germline CDR1 and CDR2: MDHEN and SYDVKM. The CDR3 is 14 residues long. Trimming removed 4 bases from V and 4 bases from J; junction bases left unmatched: 5. The CDR3 protein is CASSSPTGVETQYF. CDR3 coding DNA: TGTGCCAGCAGTTCACCGACAGGGGTAGAGACCCAGTACTTC.

The J gene is TRBJ2-3, the V gene TRBV29-1; 7 nucleotides agree with TRBD1. In germline, CDR1 is SQVTM, CDR2 ANQGSEA. This CDR3 spans 13 amino acids. V lost 7 bases to trimming and J lost 5 bases; unmatched junction nucleotides: 9. This CDR3 is CSAQTGNRDTQYF. For the CDR3, the DNA is TGCAGCGCCCAGACAGGGAATAGAGATACGCAGTATTTT.

This clonotype was seen a handful of times. The J gene is TRBJ2-2, the V gene TRBV12-3 or TRBV12-4, with no clear D. This CDR3 contains 13 residues. V lost 5 bases and J lost 0, with 4 bases in between. CDR3 amino acids: CASSETNTGELFF. For the CDR3, the DNA is TGTGCCAGCAGTGAGACGAACACCGGGGAGCTGTTTTTT.

As concerns this clonotype: At one end, the junction sequence differs from germline, possibly due to a read error. The chain joins TRBV20-1 to TRBJ2-2; possibly TRBD2 for D (6 bases). CDR3 length equals 16 residues. Germline V gives CDR1 DFQATT, CDR2 SNEGSKA (reference sequence). The CDR3, as DNA: TGCAGTGCTAGAGATTTGCGGGGAGAGAACACCGGGGGGCTGTTTTTT. This encodes CSARDLRGENTGGLFF.

The genes are TRBV5-1 and TRBJ1-5, with 7 bases matching TRBD1. CDR1 is SGHRS, CDR2 YFSETQ, per germline. CDR3 length equals 15 residues. The ends lost 4 bases at V and 3 bases at J; junction bases unmatched: 7. The CDR3 loop reads CASSAAGGHNQPQHF. CDR3 nucleotides: TGCGCCAGCAGCGCGGCAGGGGGTCACAATCAGCCCCAGCATTTT.

Concerning this clonotype itself: The junction departs from germline at one end; a sequencing error may be responsible. The J gene is TRBJ2-7, the V gene TRBV20-1; no firm D call. The CDR3 consists of 12 residues. Germline CDR1 is DFQATT and CDR2 is SNEGSKA (reference sequence). In DNA form, the CDR3 reads TGCAGTGCTAATCCACTCTCCTACGCGCAGTACTTC. Translation: CSANPLSYAQYF.

This clonotype was seen a few times. V and J are TRBV9 and TRBJ2-2; no definite D call. The CDR3 has 14 residues. V was cut by 6 bases and J by 3 bases, with 12 bases left in between. The V gene's germline CDR1 is SGDLS and CDR2 YYNGEE. The CDR3: CASTWGRDTGELFF. CDR3 sequence (DNA): TGTGCCAGCACTTGGGGTAGGGACACCGGGGAGCTGTTTTTT.

The DNA for the CDR3 is TGTGCCATCAGTGTCACGACCTGGCCCCAGCATTTT. It codes for CAISVTTWPQHF. The chain links TRBV10-3 to TRBJ1-5, with D hard to call. Trimming stripped 4 bases from V and 9 bases from J, with 10 bases between. The CDR3 sequence is 12 residues long. Germline values: CDR1 ENHRY, CDR2 SYGVKD.

This clonotype was observed a few times. The chain links TRBV2 to TRBJ2-7; 9 bases are a match to TRBD1. Trimming removed 5 bases from V and 3 bases from J; junction bases left unmatched: 5. CDR3 length equals 14 residues. Looked up from germline, CDR1 is SNHLY and CDR2 is FYNNEI. CDR3 protein: CASSPGTGHYEQYF. CDR3 in DNA: TGTGCCAGCAGTCCCGGGACAGGGCACTACGAGCAGTACTTC.

The J gene is TRBJ2-5, the V gene TRBV18; 12 positions agree with TRBD1. The V and J ends lost 3 bases and 6 bases, in that order; junction bases with no gene match: 8. The CDR3 consists of 16 residues. CDR1 is KGHSH, CDR2 LQKENI, per germline. The CDR3 coding sequence is TGTGCCAGCTCACCTACCGGGACAGGGGGCTTGCAGACCCAGTACTTC. Amino acid sequence: CASSPTGTGGLQTQYF.

V and J are TRBV20-1 and TRBJ2-1; D ambiguous. The CDR3 covers 13 residues. The germline gives CDR1 DFQATT, CDR2 SNEGSKA (reference sequence). Trimming cost V 0 bases and J 14 bases, with 17 bases left between them. CDR3 protein: CSARDPLAAMEFF. The CDR3 nucleotides read TGCAGTGCTAGAGACCCCTTAGCAGCCATGGAGTTCTTC.

In this sample, this clonotype turned up a few times. V and J are TRBV7-8 and TRBJ2-5, with 12 nucleotides matching TRBD2. Germline CDR1 reads SGHVS; CDR2 reads FQNEAQ. V trimming: 5 bases; J trimming: 2 bases; junction bases outside the gene matches: 3. The CDR3 totals 15 residues. Here the CDR3 reads CASSPSGGDQETQYF. The CDR3 nucleotides are TGTGCCAGCAGCCCTAGCGGGGGGGATCAAGAGACCCAGTACTTC. The full variable domain, its missing parts supplied by reference TRBV7-8 and TRBJ2-5, is GAGVSQSPRYKVAKRGQDVALRCDPISGHVSLFWYQQALGQGPEFLTYFQNEAQLDKSGLPSDRFFAERPEGSVSTLKIQRTQQEDSAVYLCASSPSGGDQETQYFGPGTRLLVL.

The chain couples TRBV5-1 to TRBJ2-1; a possible D gene is TRBD1 (5 bases). Germline V gives CDR1 SGHRS, CDR2 YFSETQ. V was shortened by 6 bases and J by 6 bases, with 13 bases between the two germline ends. This CDR3 has 13 amino acids. The CDR3 sequence is CASTQDQGNEQFF. In nucleotides, the CDR3 is TGCGCCAGCACCCAGGATCAGGGCAATGAGCAGTTCTTC.

This clonotype has more than one count but fewer than ten. The chain has TRBV7-3 and TRBJ2-1; TRBD2 matches 11 bases. CDR1 SGHTA and CDR2 FQGTGA come from the germline V gene. The CDR3 totals 15 residues. After removal of 6 bases from V and 7 bases from J, the junction contained 8 bases not matched to a gene. Written as DNA, the CDR3 is TGTGCCAGCAGGCGTCCGGGACTAGCGGTTAATGAGCAGTTCTTC. Its translation is CASRRPGLAVNEQFF.

Many counts were recorded for this clonotype. V is TRBV6-2 or TRBV6-3 and J is TRBJ2-7; D possibly corresponds to TRBD1 (6 bases). The germline V gene encodes CDR1 MNHEY and CDR2 SVGEGT. This CDR3 spans 20 amino acids. V dropped 8 bases and J dropped 0 bases, with 32 bases sitting between them. The CDR3 DNA follows: TGTGCCAGCCTGGACCCTCGCACCGGACAGCCGCTATCCTACTCCTACGAGCAGTACTTC. Translating it yields CASLDPRTGQPLSYSYEQYF.

This clonotype was observed a handful of times. CDR3 DNA: TGCAGTGCTAGCCCCCAGACAGGGTGGACTGAAGCTTTCTTT. It encodes CSASPQTGWTEAFF. This chain links TRBV20-1 with TRBJ1-1; 7 bases line up with TRBD1. V lost 3 bases, J lost 5 bases, and 9 bases stayed unmatched. CDR1 and CDR2 from the germline V gene are DFQATT and SNEGSKA (reference sequence). This CDR3 has 14 amino acids.